This TCR beta chain came from a study of vaccination and CD4 T cells after COVID-19. Overall study context: Each participant underwent a two-dose regimen of either the BNT162b2 or the mRNA-1273 vaccine. Researchers treated control cultures with a CEFX pool, an HIV-1 Nef pool, or no peptide.

With V trimmed by 5 bases and J by 0 bases, 2 bases remained unmatched. The CDR3 is made up of 15 amino acids. Per the germline V gene, CDR1 is MNHNS and CDR2 is SASEGT. Cultured CD4+ T-cell DNA underwent Oncomine TCR Beta short-read sequencing. Each CDR3 protein gets one entry after TCRdb re-called the PCR reads with MiXCR. The sample consists of 20,000 to 30,000 distinct CDR3 sequences, around 66% of them appearing once. As concerns this clonotype: Its antigen remains unidentified.

Treatment defined: approximately 10-day PBMC culture with coronavirus spike peptide pools or control peptides (ViraFEST assay). March to December 2020 was the span of positive PCR dates, which predated US Alpha, Beta and Delta variants. The chain links TRBV6-1 to TRBJ1-1, with 11 nucleotides matching TRBD1. The sequenced sample consisted of CD4+ T cells from blood, cultured in vitro. The clonotype originates from a human donor who had recovered from COVID-19. The DNA for the CDR3 is TGTGCCAGCAGTCGGGACAGGGGGATGAACACTGAAGCTTTCTTT. Protein: CASSRDRGMNTEAFF.